This passage covers 19 T cell receptor beta chains from one sample sequenced in a study of T cells in Graves' hyperthyroidism and ophthalmopathy. Authors of the study amplified TCR beta CDR3 regions from RNA transcripts. The TCR CDR3 was amplified in a first-round RT-PCR using the HTBI primer set. One entry per CDR3 protein results from TCRdb running MiXCR on the multiplex PCR reads. Among around 340,000 distinct CDR3 sequences listed, approximately 18% were seen once. Sequencing input: blood. Receptors were obtained from a woman between 25 and 40 years old with Graves' hyperthyroidism that later progressed to Graves' ophthalmopathy.

This clonotype is labeled medium-sized (0.01 to 0.1%). The chain uses TRBV6-5 and TRBJ2-5, with a weak D call TRBD2 (6 bases). V dropped 1 base and J dropped 2 bases, with 8 bases sitting between them. This CDR3 is built from 14 residues. CDR1 MNHEY and CDR2 SVGAGI come from the germline V gene. CDR3 loop: CASSYLRGQETQYF. As DNA, the CDR3 is TGTGCCAGCAGTTACTTGCGGGGTCAAGAGACCCAGTACTTC.

This clonotype appeared a few times. The chain couples TRBV28 to TRBJ2-1; TRBD2 agrees at 7 bases. With V trimmed by 3 bases and J by 10 bases, 9 bases remained unmatched. Germline CDR1 is MDHEN and CDR2 is SYDVKM. The CDR3 length is 14 residues. The CDR3 DNA reads TGTGCCAGCAGTTTCTTCAGCAGCGGGAAGGAGCAGTTCTTC. Translation: CASSFFSSGKEQFF.

At least ten counts were recorded for this clonotype. V usage is TRBV5-1 and J usage is TRBJ2-7, with D perhaps matching TRBD1 (6 bases). Per the germline V gene, CDR1 is SGHRS and CDR2 is YFSETQ. Trimming took 3 bases from V and 4 from J, leaving 17 bases between them. The CDR3 loop spans 15 amino acids. The CDR3 sequence: CASSSQEQGMYEQYF. As DNA, the CDR3 is TGCGCCAGCAGCTCACAGGAACAGGGAATGTACGAGCAGTACTTC.

This clonotype was seen repeatedly, ten times or more. This rearrangement joins TRBV2 to TRBJ2-3; a weak D match, TRBD1 (6 bases). CDR3 size: 14 residues. Germline assignment: CDR1 SNHLY and CDR2 FYNNEI. With 7 bases removed from V and 6 bases from J, the gap between germline ends came to 17 bases. The CDR3 here is CASTPRTARDTQYF. The CDR3 coding sequence is TGTGCCAGCACGCCCCGGACAGCCCGGGATACGCAGTATTTT.

There are a few counts of this clonotype. This sequence joins TRBV27 and TRBJ1-1, with D possibly TRBD1 on 5 matching bases. Looked up from germline, CDR1 is MNHEY and CDR2 is SMNVEV (reference sequence). The CDR3 sequence is 13 residues long. V lost 5 bases and J 3 bases, leaving 10 bases between the germline ends. The CDR3 loop is CASSSGTYTEAFF. CDR3 in DNA: TGTGCCAGCAGTAGCGGGACCTACACTGAAGCTTTCTTT.

This clonotype was detected a few times. The chain recombines TRBV20-1 with TRBJ2-5, with D possibly TRBD2 on 5 matching bases. Trimming cost V 7 bases and J 0 bases, with 15 bases left between them. The CDR3 is made up of 14 amino acids. Germline V lookup: CDR1 DFQATT, CDR2 SNEGSKA (reference sequence). This CDR3 reads CSVKAETHQETQYF. In DNA form, the CDR3 reads TGCAGTGTTAAAGCGGAGACCCACCAAGAGACCCAGTACTTC.

This chain joins TRBV7-9 and TRBJ2-3; 9 bases fit TRBD1. This CDR3 spans 15 amino acids. Per the germline V gene, CDR1 is SEHNR and CDR2 is FQNEAQ (reference sequence). V shed 5 bases and J 4 bases; nucleotides not matched to a gene: 7. In nucleotides, the CDR3 is TGTGCCAGCAGCGATCAGGGACAGGGCTCAGATACGCAGTATTTT. Translation gives CASSDQGQGSDTQYF.

This clonotype was seen many times. The genes are TRBV5-1 and TRBJ2-3; D gene unclear. The V gene's germline CDR1 is SGHRS and CDR2 YFSETQ. The CDR3 runs 15 residues. The germline V and J ends were trimmed by 2 bases and 1 base, with 11 bases remaining between them. CDR3 DNA sequence: TGCGCCAGCAGCTTAAAGGCTACAGGCACAGATACGCAGTATTTT. This translates into CASSLKATGTDTQYF.

The chain links TRBV11-2 to TRBJ2-7, with 14 positions matching TRBD2. The CDR3 has 19 residues. CDR1 is SGHAT, CDR2 FQNNGV, per germline. Unmatched junction bases numbered 10, after V lost 1 base and J lost 2 bases. The CDR3 reads CASSLGRGTSGSRTYEQYF. CDR3 DNA sequence: TGTGCCAGCAGCTTAGGACGGGGGACTAGCGGGAGCAGAACCTACGAGCAGTACTTC.

The J gene is TRBJ2-5, the V gene TRBV18, with D tentatively TRBD1 (5 bases). This CDR3 spans 16 amino acids. Germline V gene sequence: CDR1 KGHSH, CDR2 LQKENI. Deletions cut 0 bases from V and 4 bases from J, with 15 bases between. The CDR3 sequence: CASSPPDSVTLETQYF. The CDR3 DNA is TGTGCCAGCTCACCACCCGACAGCGTAACCTTAGAGACCCAGTACTTC.

This clonotype showed up many times. The chain combines TRBV10-3 with TRBJ2-1; perhaps D is TRBD1 or TRBD2 (5 bases each). The CDR3 loop spans 14 amino acids. Trimming pared 8 bases from V and 0 bases from J, leaving 11 bases between. Germline CDR1 ENHRY, CDR2 SYGVKD. CDR3 residues: CAIGTSSSYNEQFF. CDR3 coding DNA: TGTGCCATCGGGACCTCCAGCTCCTACAATGAGCAGTTCTTC.

This clonotype has a count of ten or more. This rearrangement joins TRBV6-1 to TRBJ2-5, with D perhaps matching TRBD2 (6 bases). The germline V gene encodes CDR1 MNHNS and CDR2 SASEGT. The CDR3 contains 13 residues. Trimming shortened V by 5 bases and J by 5 bases, and 12 bases separated the two germline ends. This CDR3 is CASSRWEEETQYF. Written as DNA, the CDR3 is TGTGCCAGCAGTAGATGGGAGGAGGAGACCCAGTACTTC.

Ten or more counts support this clonotype. The rearrangement links TRBV4-1 to TRBJ2-7, with 7 bases matching TRBD1. Germline-derived CDR1 and CDR2 are MGHRA and YSYEKL. The ends lost 1 base at V and 2 bases at J; junction bases unmatched: 8. The CDR3 extends over 16 amino acids. CDR3 protein: CASSQALGQAAYEQYF. The DNA for the CDR3 is TGCGCCAGCAGCCAAGCTCTCGGACAGGCTGCCTACGAGCAGTACTTC.

This sequence joins TRBV9 and TRBJ1-3; TRBD1 aligns across 7 bases. Germline CDR1 SGDLS, CDR2 YYNGEE. The CDR3 is made up of 15 amino acids. With 0 bases clipped from V and 1 base from J, the junction kept 1 base outside the gene matches. In DNA, the CDR3 is TGTGCCAGCAGCGTAGGGGACAGTTCTGGAAACACCATATATTTT. This translates into CASSVGDSSGNTIYF.

A few counts support this clonotype. This rearrangement joins TRBV29-1 to TRBJ2-7, with 12 bases identical to TRBD2. The junction had 4 bases not matched to a gene; V was cut back by 6 bases and J by 7 bases. Germline-derived CDR1 and CDR2 are SQVTM and ANQGSEA. The CDR3 length is 12 residues. The CDR3 sequence is CSVDGTSGEQYF. The CDR3 nucleotides read TGCAGCGTCGATGGGACTAGCGGGGAGCAGTACTTC.

The CDR3 sequence is CATSRPRGTEAFF. In DNA form, the CDR3 reads TGTGCCACCAGCAGACCCCGGGGAACTGAAGCTTTCTTT. The chain has TRBV15 and TRBJ1-1; no definite D call. The CDR3 is made up of 13 amino acids. Germline CDR1 and CDR2: LNHNV and YYDKDF (reference sequence). V was cut by 2 bases and J by 5 bases, with 9 bases left in between.

The chain uses TRBV2 and TRBJ2-5, with 10 bases identical to TRBD2. The CDR3 sequence is 14 residues long. Germline assignment: CDR1 SNHLY and CDR2 FYNNEI. V trimming: 5 bases; J trimming: 5 bases; junction bases outside the gene matches: 5. The CDR3 sequence is CASSSGGALETQYF. CDR3 nucleotide sequence: TGTGCCAGCAGTAGCGGGGGGGCGTTGGAGACCCAGTACTTC.

The chain combines TRBV11-2 with TRBJ2-1; TRBD2 agrees at 13 bases. This CDR3 has 16 residues. Losses at the gene ends were 1 base for V and 9 bases for J; bases not matched to a gene: 6. Germline V lookup: CDR1 SGHAT, CDR2 FQNNGV. CDR3 in amino acids: CASSLGTSGRGSEQFF. The CDR3 DNA reads as TGTGCCAGCAGCTTAGGAACTAGCGGGAGGGGTAGTGAGCAGTTCTTC.

This clonotype was seen at least ten times. The V and J genes are TRBV28 and TRBJ2-7; TRBD1 aligns across 7 bases. This CDR3 comprises 13 residues. V was clipped by 6 bases and J by 6 bases; unmatched bases: 8. Germline CDR1 reads MDHEN; CDR2 reads SYDVKM. The CDR3 sequence: CASRRQGVGEQYF. In DNA, the CDR3 is TGTGCCAGCAGGCGACAGGGCGTTGGCGAGCAGTACTTC.